This T cell receptor (beta chain) was retrieved from a study of identical twins. In its sample, this clonotype was seen many times. MiXCR, run by TCRdb on the 5' RACE reads, gives a single entry per CDR3 protein. This sample yields more than 650,000 distinct CDR3 sequences, of which over 5% are seen a single time; 1.5% to 2% belongs to the top ten. V gave up 2 bases and J gave up 15 bases, with 15 bases separating them. The CDR3 contains 12 residues. CDR1 is SGHKS and CDR2 is YYEKEE in the germline V gene (reference sequence). The sequenced sample was naive T cells sorted from blood. The TCR comes from a young man in good health. This rearrangement joins TRBV5-5 to TRBJ2-1; D gene unclear. The CDR3, as DNA: TGTGCCAGCAGCTTCGTCCTAGATCCCCCGTTCTTC. Translated, it gives CASSFVLDPPFF.